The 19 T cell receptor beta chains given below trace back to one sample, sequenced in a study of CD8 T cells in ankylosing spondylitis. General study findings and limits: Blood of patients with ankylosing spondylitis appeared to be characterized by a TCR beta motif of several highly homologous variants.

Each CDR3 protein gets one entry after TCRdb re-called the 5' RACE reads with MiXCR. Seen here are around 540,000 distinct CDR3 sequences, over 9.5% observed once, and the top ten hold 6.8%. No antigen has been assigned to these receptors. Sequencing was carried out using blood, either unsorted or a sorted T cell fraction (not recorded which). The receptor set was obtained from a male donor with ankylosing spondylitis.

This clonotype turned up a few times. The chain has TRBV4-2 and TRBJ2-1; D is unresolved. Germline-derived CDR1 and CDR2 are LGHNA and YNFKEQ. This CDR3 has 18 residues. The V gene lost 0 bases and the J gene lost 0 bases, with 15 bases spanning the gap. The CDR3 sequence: CASSQETVTSSSYNEQFF. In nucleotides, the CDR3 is TGTGCCAGCAGCCAAGAAACGGTAACGAGTAGCTCCTACAATGAGCAGTTCTTC.

CDR3 region: CASSLRFPVGSEQFF. The CDR3 coding sequence is TGTGCCAGCAGTTTGAGATTTCCCGTAGGGTCGGAGCAGTTCTTC. The chain uses TRBV27 and TRBJ2-1, with no clear D. Trimming pared 3 bases from V and 10 bases from J, leaving 19 bases between. Germline assignment: CDR1 MNHEY and CDR2 SMNVEV (reference sequence). CDR3 length: 15 amino acids.

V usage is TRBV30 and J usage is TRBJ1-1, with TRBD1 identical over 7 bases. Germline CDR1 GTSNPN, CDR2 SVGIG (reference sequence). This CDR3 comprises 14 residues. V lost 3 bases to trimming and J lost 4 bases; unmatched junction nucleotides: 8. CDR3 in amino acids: CAWSGGGAGTEAFF. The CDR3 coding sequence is TGTGCCTGGAGCGGAGGGGGCGCAGGCACTGAAGCTTTCTTT.

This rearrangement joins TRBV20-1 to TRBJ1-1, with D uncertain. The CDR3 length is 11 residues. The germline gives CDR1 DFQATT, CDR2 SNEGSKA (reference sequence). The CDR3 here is CSYWGNTEAFF. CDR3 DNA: TGCAGCTACTGGGGGAACACTGAAGCTTTCTTT.

The CDR3 nucleotides read TGTGCCAGCAGCTTATCGGCCAGCTCCTACGAGCAGTACGTC. Its protein product is CASSLSASSYEQYV. This chain joins TRBV7-9 and TRBJ2-7; D gene ambiguous. V was cut by 2 bases and J by 0 bases, with 8 bases left in between. This CDR3 is built from 14 residues. CDR1 and CDR2 from the germline V gene are SEHNR and FQNEAQ (reference sequence).

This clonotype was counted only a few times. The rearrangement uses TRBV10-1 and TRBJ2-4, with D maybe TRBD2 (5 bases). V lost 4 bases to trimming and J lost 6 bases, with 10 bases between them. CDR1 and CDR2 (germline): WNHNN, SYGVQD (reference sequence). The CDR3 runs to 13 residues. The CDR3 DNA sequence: TGCGCCAGCAGTGGGACTTTTCCAAACATTCAGTACTTC. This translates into CASSGTFPNIQYF.

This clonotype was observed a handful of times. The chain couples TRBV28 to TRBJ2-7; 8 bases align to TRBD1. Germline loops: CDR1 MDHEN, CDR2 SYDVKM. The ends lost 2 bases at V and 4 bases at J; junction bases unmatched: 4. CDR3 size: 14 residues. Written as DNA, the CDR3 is TGTGCCAGCAGTTTAGGCAGGGGGCTGTACGAGCAGTACGTC. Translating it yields CASSLGRGLYEQYV.

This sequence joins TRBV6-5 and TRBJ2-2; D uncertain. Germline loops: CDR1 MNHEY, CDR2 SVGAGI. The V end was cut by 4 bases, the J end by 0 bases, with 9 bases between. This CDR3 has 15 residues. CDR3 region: CASSWNRANTGELFF. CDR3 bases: TGTGCCAGCAGTTGGAACAGAGCGAACACCGGGGAGCTGTTTTTT.

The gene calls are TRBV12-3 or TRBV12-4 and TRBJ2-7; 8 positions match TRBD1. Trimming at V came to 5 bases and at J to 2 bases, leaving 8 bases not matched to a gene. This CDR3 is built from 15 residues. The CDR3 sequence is CASSRGTGWAYEQYF. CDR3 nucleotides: TGTGCCAGCAGTCGAGGGACAGGTTGGGCCTACGAGCAGTACTTC.

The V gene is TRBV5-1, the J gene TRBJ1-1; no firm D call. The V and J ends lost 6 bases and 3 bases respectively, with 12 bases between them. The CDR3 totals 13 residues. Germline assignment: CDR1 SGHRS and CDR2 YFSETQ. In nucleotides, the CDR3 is TGCGCCAGCATCAAGGACCCGGACACTGAAGCTTTCTTT. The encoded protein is CASIKDPDTEAFF.

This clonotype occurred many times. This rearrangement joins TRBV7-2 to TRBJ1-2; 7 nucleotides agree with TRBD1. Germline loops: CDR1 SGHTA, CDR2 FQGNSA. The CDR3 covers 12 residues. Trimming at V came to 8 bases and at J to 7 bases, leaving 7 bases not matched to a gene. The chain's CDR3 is CASVDRPRGYTF. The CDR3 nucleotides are TGTGCCAGCGTGGACAGGCCCCGTGGCTACACCTTC.

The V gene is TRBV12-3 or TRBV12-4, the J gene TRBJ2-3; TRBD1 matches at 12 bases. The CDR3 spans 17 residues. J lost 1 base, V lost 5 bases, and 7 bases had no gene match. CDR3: CASSPGQGARGTDTQYF. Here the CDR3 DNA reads TGTGCCAGCAGTCCGGGACAGGGGGCCCGTGGCACAGATACGCAGTATTTT.

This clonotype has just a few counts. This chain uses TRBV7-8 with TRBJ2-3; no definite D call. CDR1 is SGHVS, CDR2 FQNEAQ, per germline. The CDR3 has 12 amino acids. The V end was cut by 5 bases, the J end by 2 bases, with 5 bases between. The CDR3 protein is CASSTDTDTQYF. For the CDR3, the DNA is TGTGCCAGCAGCACCGACACAGATACGCAGTATTTT.

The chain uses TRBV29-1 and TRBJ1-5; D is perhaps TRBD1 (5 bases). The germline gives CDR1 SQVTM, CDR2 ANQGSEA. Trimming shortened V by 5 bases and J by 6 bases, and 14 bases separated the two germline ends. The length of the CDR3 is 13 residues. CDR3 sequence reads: CSVTASGGQPQHF. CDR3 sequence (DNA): TGCAGCGTTACAGCGTCTGGGGGTCAGCCCCAGCATTTT.

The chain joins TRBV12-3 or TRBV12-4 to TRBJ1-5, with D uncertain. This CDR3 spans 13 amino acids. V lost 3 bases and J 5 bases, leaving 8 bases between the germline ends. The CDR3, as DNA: TGTGCCAGCAGTTTGGGGTGGGATCAGCCCCAGCATTTT. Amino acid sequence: CASSLGWDQPQHF.

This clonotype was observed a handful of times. CDR3 sequence reads: CATSTRRGAGEAFF. The CDR3 DNA reads TGTGCCACCAGCACCCGTCGGGGGGCCGGTGAAGCTTTCTTT. This chain uses TRBV15 with TRBJ1-1; tentatively, D is TRBD1 (6 bases). Germline assignment: CDR1 LNHNV and CDR2 YYDKDF (reference sequence). This CDR3 spans 14 amino acids. V was cut by 4 bases and J by 7 bases, with 16 bases left in between.

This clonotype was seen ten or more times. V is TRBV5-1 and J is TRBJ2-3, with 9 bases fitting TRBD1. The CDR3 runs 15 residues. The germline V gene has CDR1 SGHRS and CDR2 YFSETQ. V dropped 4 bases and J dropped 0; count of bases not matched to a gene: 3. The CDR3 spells CASSQGQGSTDTQYF. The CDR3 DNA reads TGCGCCAGCAGCCAGGGACAGGGAAGCACAGATACGCAGTATTTT.

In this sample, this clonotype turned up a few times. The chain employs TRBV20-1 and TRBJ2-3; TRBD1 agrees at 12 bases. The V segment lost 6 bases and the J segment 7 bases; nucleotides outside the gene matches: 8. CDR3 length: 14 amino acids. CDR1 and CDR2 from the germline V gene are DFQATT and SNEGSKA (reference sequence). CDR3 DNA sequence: TGCAGTGCCGCCGGGACAGGGGGCGCAAATACGCAGTATTTT. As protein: CSAAGTGGANTQYF.

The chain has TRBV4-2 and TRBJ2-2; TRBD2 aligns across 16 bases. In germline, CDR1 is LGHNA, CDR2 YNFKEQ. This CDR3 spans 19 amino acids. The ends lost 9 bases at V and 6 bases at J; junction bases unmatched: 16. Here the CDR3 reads CASNERAGTSGRAAGELFF. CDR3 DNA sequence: TGTGCCAGTAACGAAAGGGCCGGGACTAGCGGGAGGGCCGCCGGGGAGCTGTTTTTT.